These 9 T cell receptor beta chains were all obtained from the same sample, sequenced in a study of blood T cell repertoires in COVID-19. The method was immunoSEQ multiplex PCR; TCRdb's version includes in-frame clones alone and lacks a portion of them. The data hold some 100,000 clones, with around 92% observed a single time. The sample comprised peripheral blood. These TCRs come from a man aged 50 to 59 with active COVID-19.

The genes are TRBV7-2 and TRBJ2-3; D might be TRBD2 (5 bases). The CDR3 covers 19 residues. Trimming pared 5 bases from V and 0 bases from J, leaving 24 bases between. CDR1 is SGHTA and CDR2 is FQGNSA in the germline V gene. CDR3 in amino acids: CASSVWTGARPTSTDTQYF. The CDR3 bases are TGTGCCAGCAGCGTATGGACTGGTGCTCGTCCGACTAGCACAGATACGCAGTATTTT.

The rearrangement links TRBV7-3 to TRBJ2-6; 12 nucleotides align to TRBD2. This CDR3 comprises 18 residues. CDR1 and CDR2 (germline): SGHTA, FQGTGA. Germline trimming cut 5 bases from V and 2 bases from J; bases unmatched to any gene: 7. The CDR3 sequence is CASSLKGLAGTGANVLTF. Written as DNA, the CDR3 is TGTGCCAGCAGCCTTAAAGGACTAGCGGGAACTGGGGCCAACGTCCTGACTTTC.

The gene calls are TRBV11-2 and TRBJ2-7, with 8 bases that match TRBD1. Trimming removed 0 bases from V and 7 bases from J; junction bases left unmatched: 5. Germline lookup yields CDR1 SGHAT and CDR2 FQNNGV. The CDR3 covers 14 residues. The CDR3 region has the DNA TGTGCCAGCAGCTTAGATCAGGGGGCGGGGGAGCAGTACTTC. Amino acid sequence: CASSLDQGAGEQYF.

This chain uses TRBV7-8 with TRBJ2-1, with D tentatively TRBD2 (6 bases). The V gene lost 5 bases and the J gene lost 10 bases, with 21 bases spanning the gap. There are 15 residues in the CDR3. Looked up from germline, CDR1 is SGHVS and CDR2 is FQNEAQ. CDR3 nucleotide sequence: TGTGCCAGCAGCCGAGAGGCGGGGACGTCGCCAGAGCAGTTCTTC. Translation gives CASSREAGTSPEQFF. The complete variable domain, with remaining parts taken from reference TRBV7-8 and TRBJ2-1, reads GAGVSQSPRYKVAKRGQDVALRCDPISGHVSLFWYQQALGQGPEFLTYFQNEAQLDKSGLPSDRFFAERPEGSVSTLKIQRTQQEDSAVYLCASSREAGTSPEQFFGPGTRLTVL.

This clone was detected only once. CDR3 amino acids: CASRGGADTDTQYF. CDR3 coding DNA: TGTGCCAGTCGAGGTGGGGCCGACACAGATACGCAGTATTTT. This chain links TRBV19 with TRBJ2-3; tentatively, D is TRBD1 (5 bases). V was pared by 8 bases and J by 2 bases, with 14 bases between. The CDR3 spans 14 residues. Germline V gives CDR1 LNHDA, CDR2 SQIVND (reference sequence).

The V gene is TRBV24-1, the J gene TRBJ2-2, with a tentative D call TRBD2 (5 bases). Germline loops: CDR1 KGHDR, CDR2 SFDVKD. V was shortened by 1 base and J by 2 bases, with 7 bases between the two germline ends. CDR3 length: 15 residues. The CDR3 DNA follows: TGTGCCACCAGTGATTTACGGGAAAACACCGGGGAGCTGTTTTTT. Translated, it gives CATSDLRENTGELFF.

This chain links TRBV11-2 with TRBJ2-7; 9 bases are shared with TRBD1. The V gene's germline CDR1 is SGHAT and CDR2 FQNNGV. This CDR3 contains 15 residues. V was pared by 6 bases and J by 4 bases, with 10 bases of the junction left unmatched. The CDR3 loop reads CASSRQPGQGYEQYF. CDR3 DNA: TGTGCCAGCAGTCGGCAGCCGGGACAGGGTTACGAGCAGTACTTC.

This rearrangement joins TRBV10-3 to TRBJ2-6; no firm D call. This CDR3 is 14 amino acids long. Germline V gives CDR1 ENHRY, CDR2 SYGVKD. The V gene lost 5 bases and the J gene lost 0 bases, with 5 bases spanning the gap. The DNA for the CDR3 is TGTGCCATCAGTACTCACTCTGGGGCCAACGTCCTGACTTTC. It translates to CAISTHSGANVLTF.

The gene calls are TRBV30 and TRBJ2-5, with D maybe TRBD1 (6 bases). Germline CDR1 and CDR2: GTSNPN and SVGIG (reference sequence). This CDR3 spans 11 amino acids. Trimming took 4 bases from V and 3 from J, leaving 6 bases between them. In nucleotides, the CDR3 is TGTGCCTGGACAGGGGAAGAGACCCAGTACTTC. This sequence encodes CAWTGEETQYF.